These T cell receptor beta chains were read from a single sample in a study of shared clonotypes between healthy human individuals. Produced via immunoSEQ multiplex PCR; TCRdb's table is partial and in-frame only. Of some 1 million clones in the sample, about 76% were seen once. The sequenced sample was memory CD4+ T cells sorted from blood. These receptors originate from a man aged 18-30 years in good health. Both conserved end residues are part of each CDR3. The D gene is left open where the match is weak. Clone size, where shown, is once, few, many, or a class for clones that have expanded.

d_call	clone_size	v_call	j_call	cdr3_aa	cdr3_nt
NA	once	TRBV7-2	TRBJ2-7	CASSFWGKAYEQYF	TGTGCCAGCAGCTTTTGGGGGAAGGCCTACGAGCAGTACTTC
NA	NA	TRBV7-2	TRBJ2-4	CASSQLKMGLAKNIQYF	TGTGCCAGCAGCCAACTTAAAATGGGCCTAGCCAAAAACATTCAGTACTTC
TRBD1	NA	TRBV19	TRBJ2-7	CASSSGTGEREQYF	TGTGCCAGTAGTTCCGGGACAGGGGAGCGCGAGCAGTACTTC
NA	NA	TRBV21-1	TRBJ1-1	CASKQEGASNTEAFF	TGTGCCAGCAAACAGGAGGGGGCTTCAAACACTGAAGCTTTCTTT
TRBD1	NA	TRBV5-6	TRBJ2-3	CASRTRDRGRKDTQYF	TGTGCCAGCAGGACCCGGGACAGGGGGCGGAAAGATACGCAGTATTTT
NA	NA	TRBV5-1	TRBJ2-2	CASSLGQVNTGELFF	TGCGCCAGCAGCTTGGGACAGGTGAACACCGGGGAGCTGTTTTTT
TRBD1	NA	TRBV5-1	TRBJ2-2	CASSYRLLGQGNTGELFF	TGCGCCAGCAGCTACCGCCTCCTCGGACAGGGGAACACCGGGGAGCTGTTTTTT
NA	NA	TRBV5-4	TRBJ1-1	CASSSQAGEAFF	TGTGCCAGCAGCTCCCAGGCGGGGGAAGCTTTCTTT
TRBD2	NA	TRBV5-4	TRBJ2-3	CASSQRLAVSTDTQYF	TGTGCCAGCAGCCAAAGACTAGCCGTTTCAACAGATACGCAGTATTTT
NA	NA	TRBV4-3	TRBJ2-2	CASSQGSGELFF	TGCGCCAGCAGCCAAGGGTCGGGGGAGCTGTTTTTT
NA	NA	TRBV11-1	TRBJ1-1	CASSLGIGGIAEAFF	TGTGCCAGCAGCTTAGGAATCGGGGGTATCGCTGAAGCTTTCTTT
NA	NA	TRBV7-2	TRBJ2-4	CASSRAPGDKNIQYF	TGTGCCAGCAGCAGAGCCCCGGGGGATAAGAACATTCAGTACTTC
NA	few	TRBV5-1	TRBJ1-6	CASSTGSLNSPLHF	TGCGCCAGCAGCACCGGGAGTTTGAATTCACCCCTCCACTTT
TRBD1	NA	TRBV2	TRBJ2-7	CASSESGQGLEQYF	TGTGCCAGCAGCGAGTCGGGACAGGGCCTCGAGCAGTACTTC
NA	once	TRBV2	TRBJ2-5	CASKGGRQETQYF	TGTGCCAGCAAGGGGGGTCGGCAGGAGACCCAGTACTTC
NA	NA	TRBV29-1	TRBJ1-2	CSVVRGYSGYTF	TGCAGCGTTGTCCGAGGATATTCTGGCTACACCTTC
NA	NA	TRBV7-2	TRBJ2-2	CASSPSSGATGELFF	TGTGCCAGCAGCCCCTCGTCCGGGGCCACCGGGGAGCTGTTTTTT
TRBD1	NA	TRBV19	TRBJ2-5	CASSTGQGLIETQYF	TGTGCCAGTAGTACTGGACAGGGTTTGATCGAGACCCAGTACTTC
TRBD2	NA	TRBV2	TRBJ2-1	CASSALAGRYNEQFF	TGTGCCAGCAGTGCATTAGCGGGAAGATACAATGAGCAGTTCTTC